This T cell receptor beta chain was captured by sequencing in a study of cytomegalovirus exposure and HLA in healthy donors. Clones were read by immunoSEQ multiplex PCR, and TCRdb kept only the in-frame ones, dropping some. The sample lists under 150,000 clones, approximately 86% occurring once. In germline, CDR1 is SGHAT, CDR2 FQNNGV. This CDR3 has 15 amino acids. Trimming took 2 bases from V and 12 from J; bases not matched to a gene: 7. The receptor was isolated from a man aged 18 to 29 in good health and CMV-seropositive. The J gene is TRBJ2-4, the V gene TRBV11-2, with 13 bases lining up with TRBD2. The sequenced sample was PBMCs. The CDR3 DNA sequence: TGTGCCAGCAGCTTAACTAGCGGGGGGGCTCCAGATCAGTACTTC. This gives the protein CASSLTSGGAPDQYF.